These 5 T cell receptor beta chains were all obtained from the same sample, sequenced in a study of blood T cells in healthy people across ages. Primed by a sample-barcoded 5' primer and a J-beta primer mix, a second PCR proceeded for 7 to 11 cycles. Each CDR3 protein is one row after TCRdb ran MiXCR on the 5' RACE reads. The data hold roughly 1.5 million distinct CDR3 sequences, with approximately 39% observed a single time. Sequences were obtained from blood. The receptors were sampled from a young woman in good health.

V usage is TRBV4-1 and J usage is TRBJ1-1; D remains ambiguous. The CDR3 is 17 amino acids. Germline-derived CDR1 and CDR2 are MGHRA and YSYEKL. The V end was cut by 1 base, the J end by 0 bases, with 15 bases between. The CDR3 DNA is TGCGCCAGCAGCCAAGTCTACTGGGGAGTGGTGAACACTGAAGCTTTCTTT. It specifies CASSQVYWGVVNTEAFF.

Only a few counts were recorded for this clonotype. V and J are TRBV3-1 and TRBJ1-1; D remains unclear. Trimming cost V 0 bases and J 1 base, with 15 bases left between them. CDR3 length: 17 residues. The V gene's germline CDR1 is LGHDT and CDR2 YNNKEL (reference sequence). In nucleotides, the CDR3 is TGTGCCAGCAGCCAAGAACCCCCCGGGCAGTCGAACACTGAAGCTTTCTTT. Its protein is CASSQEPPGQSNTEAFF.

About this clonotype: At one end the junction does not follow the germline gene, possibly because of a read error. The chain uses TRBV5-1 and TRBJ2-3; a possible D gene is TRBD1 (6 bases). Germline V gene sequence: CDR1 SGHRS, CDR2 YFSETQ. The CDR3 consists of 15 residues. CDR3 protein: CASSLVAGQTGTQYF. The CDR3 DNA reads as TGCGCCAGCAGCTTGGTGGCAGGGCAGACAGGTACGCAGTATTTT.

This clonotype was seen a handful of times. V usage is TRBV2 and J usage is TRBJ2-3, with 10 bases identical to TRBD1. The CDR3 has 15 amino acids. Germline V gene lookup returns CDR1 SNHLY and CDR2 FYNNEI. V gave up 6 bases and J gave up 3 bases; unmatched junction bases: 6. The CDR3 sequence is CASSERQGATDTQYF. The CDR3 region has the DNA TGTGCCAGCAGCGAAAGACAGGGGGCAACAGATACGCAGTATTTT.

CDR3 protein: CASSLAMTGTIYGYTF. In nucleotides, the CDR3 is TGTGCCAGCAGTTTAGCTATGACCGGGACAATCTATGGCTACACCTTC. The chain recombines TRBV27 with TRBJ1-2; a weak D match, TRBD1 (6 bases). This CDR3 is built from 16 residues. CDR1 and CDR2 (germline): MNHEY, SMNVEV (reference sequence). V was shortened by 2 bases and J by 4 bases, with 17 bases between the two germline ends.